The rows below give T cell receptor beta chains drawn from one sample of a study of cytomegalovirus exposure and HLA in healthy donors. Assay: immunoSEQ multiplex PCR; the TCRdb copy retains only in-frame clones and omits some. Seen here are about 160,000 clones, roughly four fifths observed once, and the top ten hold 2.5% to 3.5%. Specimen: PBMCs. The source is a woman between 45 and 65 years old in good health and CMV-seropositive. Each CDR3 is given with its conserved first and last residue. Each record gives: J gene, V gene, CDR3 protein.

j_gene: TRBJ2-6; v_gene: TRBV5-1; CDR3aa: CASSFAGAGANVLTF
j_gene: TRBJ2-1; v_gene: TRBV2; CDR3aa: CASRDREYNEQFF
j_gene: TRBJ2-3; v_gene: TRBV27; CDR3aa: CASSLSGGRGTDTQYF
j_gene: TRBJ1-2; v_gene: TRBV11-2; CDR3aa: CASSSRTGRNYGYTF
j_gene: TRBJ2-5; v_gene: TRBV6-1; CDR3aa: CASSEWGQGYGTQYF
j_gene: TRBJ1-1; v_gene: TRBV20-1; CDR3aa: CSAIDMGTTFF
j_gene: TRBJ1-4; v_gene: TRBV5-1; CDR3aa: CASSLLQGSNEKLFF
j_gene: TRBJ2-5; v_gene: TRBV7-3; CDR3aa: CASSLEVQETQYF
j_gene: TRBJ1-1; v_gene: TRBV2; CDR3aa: CASTTGGAGSTEAFF
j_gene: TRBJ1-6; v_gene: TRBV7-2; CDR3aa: CASSLALDRGGNSPLHF
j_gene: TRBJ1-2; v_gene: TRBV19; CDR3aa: CASSYREGGYTF
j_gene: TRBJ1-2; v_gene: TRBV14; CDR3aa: CASSQVGQGRYGYTF
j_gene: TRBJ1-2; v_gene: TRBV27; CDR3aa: CASSLTKSQGGGYGYTF
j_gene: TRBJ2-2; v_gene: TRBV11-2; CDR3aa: CASSLDTGQLNTGELFF
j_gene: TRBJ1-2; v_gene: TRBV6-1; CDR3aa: CASTTGTGLLYGYTF
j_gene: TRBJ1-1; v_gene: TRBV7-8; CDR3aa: CASSLEGQLNTEAFF
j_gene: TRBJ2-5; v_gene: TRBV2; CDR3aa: CASRFRGETQYF
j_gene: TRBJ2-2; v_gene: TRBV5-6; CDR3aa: CASSPVTGGRTGELFF